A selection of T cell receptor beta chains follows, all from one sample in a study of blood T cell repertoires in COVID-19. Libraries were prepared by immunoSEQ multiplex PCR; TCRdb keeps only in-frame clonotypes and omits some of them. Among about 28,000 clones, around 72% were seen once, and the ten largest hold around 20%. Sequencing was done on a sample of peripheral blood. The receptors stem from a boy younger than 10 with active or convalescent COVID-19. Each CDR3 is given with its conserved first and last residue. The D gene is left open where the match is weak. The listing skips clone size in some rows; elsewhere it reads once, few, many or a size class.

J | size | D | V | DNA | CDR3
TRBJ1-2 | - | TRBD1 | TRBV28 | TGTGCCAGCAGCCGCTCCGGGACAGGGGGATTAGGCTACACCTTC | CASSRSGTGGLGYTF
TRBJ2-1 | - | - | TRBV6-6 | TGTGCCAGCAGTTACTCGGGGGGGCAGCAGTTCTTC | CASSYSGGQQFF
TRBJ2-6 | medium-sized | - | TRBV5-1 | TGCGCCAGCAGCCCCCAGGTCAGGCTAGGGGCCAACGTCCTGACTTTC | CASSPQVRLGANVLTF
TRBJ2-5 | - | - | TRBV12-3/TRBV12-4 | TGTGCCAGCAGGTACTTCACTCAAGAGACCCAGTACTTC | CASRYFTQETQYF
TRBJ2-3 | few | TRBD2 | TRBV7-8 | TGTGCCAGCAGGTCAAGCCGGATGCCTAGCGGGAGGGCCGATCTTCAAGATACGCAGTATTTT | CASRSSRMPSGRADLQDTQYF
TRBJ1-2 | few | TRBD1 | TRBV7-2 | TGTGCCAGCAGTCTGGACAGGGTCGAGGGCTACACCTTC | CASSLDRVEGYTF
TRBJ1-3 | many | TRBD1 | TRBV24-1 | TGTGCCACCAGTGAACCTGGACAGGGTAATGGAGGAAACACCATATATTTT | CATSEPGQGNGGNTIYF
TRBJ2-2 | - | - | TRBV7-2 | TGTGCCAGCAGCTTAGGGGGCAGCTTCGGAGGGGAGCTGTTTTTT | CASSLGGSFGGELFF
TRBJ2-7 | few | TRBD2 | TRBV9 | TGTGCCAGCAGCGTAGGCGGGACTAGGTACGGGTACGAGCAGTACTTC | CASSVGGTRYGYEQYF
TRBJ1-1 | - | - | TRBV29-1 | TGCAGCGCGTCCCTGGGGGCGGCGAACACTGAAGCTTTCTTT | CSASLGAANTEAFF
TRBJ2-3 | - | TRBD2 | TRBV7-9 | TGTGCCAGCAGCTTAGCGCGGGGGATGACAGATACGCAGTATTTT | CASSLARGMTDTQYF
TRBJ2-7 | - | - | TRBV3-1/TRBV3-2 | TGTGCCAGCAGCCGAGATACCTACGAGCAGTACTTC | CASSRDTYEQYF
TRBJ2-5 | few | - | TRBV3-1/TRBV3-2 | TGTGCCAGCGCCAACCTAGCGCTTGTCGAGACCCAGTACTTC | CASANLALVETQYF
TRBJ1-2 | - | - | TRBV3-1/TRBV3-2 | TGTGCCAGCAGCCGAATTGGGTCCAGGGGTCCCCAAGGAGGTGGCTACACCTTC | CASSRIGSRGPQGGGYTF
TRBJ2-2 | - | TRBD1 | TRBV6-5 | TGTGCCAGCAGTTACGGACAGGGTGGGAACACCGGGGAGCTGTTTTTT | CASSYGQGGNTGELFF
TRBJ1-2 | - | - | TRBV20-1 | TGCAGTGCTAGTCCCCACGAGATTCCTAACTATGGCTACACCTTC | CSASPHEIPNYGYTF
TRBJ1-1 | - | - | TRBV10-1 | TGCGCCAGCAGTGAGTCGGGGCGGGGGCTGGACACTGAAGCTTTCTTT | CASSESGRGLDTEAFF
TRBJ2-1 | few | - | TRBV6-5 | TGTGCCAGCACTAGGGGATTCGCCTACAATGAGCAGTTCTTC | CASTRGFAYNEQFF
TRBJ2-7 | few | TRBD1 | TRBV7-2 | TGTGCCAGCAGCGTGAGGACAGGGTTGAACGAGCAGTACTTC | CASSVRTGLNEQYF
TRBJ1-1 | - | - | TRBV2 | TGTGCCATGCAGACAGCCATGAACACTGAAGCTTTCTTT | CAMQTAMNTEAFF
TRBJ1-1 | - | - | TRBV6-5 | TGTGCCAGCAGTTACTCCCCAGGGGCCGTCACTGAAGCTTTCTTT | CASSYSPGAVTEAFF
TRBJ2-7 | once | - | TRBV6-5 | TGTGCCAGCAGTCTGGCCAGCGGGCCCTACGAGCAGTACTTC | CASSLASGPYEQYF
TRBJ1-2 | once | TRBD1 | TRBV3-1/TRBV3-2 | TGTGCCAGCAGCCGGACAGGGCTCTATGGCTACACCTTC | CASSRTGLYGYTF
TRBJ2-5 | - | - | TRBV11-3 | TGTGCCAGCAGCTTAGATCACAGTCAGAAGACCCAGTACTTC | CASSLDHSQKTQYF
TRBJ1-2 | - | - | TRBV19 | TGTGCCAGTAGTGCGGCAGGGTTCTATGGCTACACCTTC | CASSAAGFYGYTF
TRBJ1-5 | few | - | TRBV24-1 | TGTGCCACCAGTGAAACCTCATCAGGAAATCAGCCCCAGCATTTT | CATSETSSGNQPQHF
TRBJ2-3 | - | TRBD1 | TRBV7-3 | TGTGCCAGCAGCACCGGACAGGGAACAGATACGCAGTATTTT | CASSTGQGTDTQYF
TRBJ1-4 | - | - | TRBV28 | TGTGCCAGCAGTCTGCAGGGTACTACTAATGAAAAACTGTTTTTT | CASSLQGTTNEKLFF
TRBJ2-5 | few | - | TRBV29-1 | TGCAGCGTTGAAGATCCCCGTTTCCTACTACCCCAAGAGACCCAGTACTTC | CSVEDPRFLLPQETQYF
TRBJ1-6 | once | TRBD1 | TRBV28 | TGTGCCAGCAGCTTATTAAAAGGGACAGCGATTTATAATTCACCCCTCCACTTT | CASSLLKGTAIYNSPLHF
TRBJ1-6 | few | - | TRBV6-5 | TGTGCCAGCAGGAAGGGACAAGATAATTCACCCCTCCACTTT | CASRKGQDNSPLHF
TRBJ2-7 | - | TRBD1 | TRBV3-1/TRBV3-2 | TGTGCCAGCAGCCAAGATGCCAGGGGGAGCGAGCAGTACTTC | CASSQDARGSEQYF
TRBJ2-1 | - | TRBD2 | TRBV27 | TGTGCCAGCAGCCCCCCAGGCGGGAGGGCCCGGAATGAGCAGTTCTTC | CASSPPGGRARNEQFF
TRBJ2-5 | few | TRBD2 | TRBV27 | TGTGCCAGCAGTAAAACTAGCGGGAGGGGCGAAGAGACCCAGTACTTC | CASSKTSGRGEETQYF
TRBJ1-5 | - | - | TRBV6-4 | TGTGCCAGCAGTGATGGTCGGGGCAATCAGCCCCAGCATTTT | CASSDGRGNQPQHF
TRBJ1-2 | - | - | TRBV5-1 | TGCGCCAGCAGCTTATTAACCGCTCGAAGGGGGAATGGCTACACCTTC | CASSLLTARRGNGYTF
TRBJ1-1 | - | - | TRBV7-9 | TGTGCCAGCAGACCCTATCCCGAACTCATGAACACTGAAGCTTTCTTT | CASRPYPELMNTEAFF
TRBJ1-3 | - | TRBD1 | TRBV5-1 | TGCGCCAGCAGCGATCCGGGACAGGGCTCTGGAAACACCATATATTTT | CASSDPGQGSGNTIYF
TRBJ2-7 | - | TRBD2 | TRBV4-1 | TGCGCCAGCAGCCGGGGGGGTGTCGACTACGAGCAGTACTTC | CASSRGGVDYEQYF
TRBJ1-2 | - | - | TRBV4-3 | TGCGCCAGCAGCCAAGATGGAGGACTTGCGAGCTATGGCTACACCTTC | CASSQDGGLASYGYTF
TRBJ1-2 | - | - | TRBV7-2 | TGTGCCAGCAGCTGGGGGGAGTATGGCTACACCTTC | CASSWGEYGYTF
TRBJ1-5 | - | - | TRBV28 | TGTGCCAGCAGCCCCCGACAGCCCAATCAGCCCCAGCATTTT | CASSPRQPNQPQHF
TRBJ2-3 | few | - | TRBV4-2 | TGTGCCAGCAGCCAAGAGTCAGTAATCCAGGATACGCAGTATTTT | CASSQESVIQDTQYF
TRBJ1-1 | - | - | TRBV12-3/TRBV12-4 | TGTGCCAGCAGTTTACACGGCACTGAAGCTTTCTTT | CASSLHGTEAFF